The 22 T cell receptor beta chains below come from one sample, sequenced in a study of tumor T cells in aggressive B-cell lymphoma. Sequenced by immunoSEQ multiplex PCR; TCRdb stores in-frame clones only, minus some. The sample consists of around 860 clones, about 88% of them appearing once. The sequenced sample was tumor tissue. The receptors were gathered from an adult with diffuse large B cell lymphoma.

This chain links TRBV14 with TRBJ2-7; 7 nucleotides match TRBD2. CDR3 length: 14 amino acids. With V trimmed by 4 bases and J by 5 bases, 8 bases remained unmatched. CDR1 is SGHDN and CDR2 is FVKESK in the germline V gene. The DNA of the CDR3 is TGTGCCAGCAGCCTCGAAACTGCGGGAGACGAGCAGTACTTC. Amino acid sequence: CASSLETAGDEQYF.

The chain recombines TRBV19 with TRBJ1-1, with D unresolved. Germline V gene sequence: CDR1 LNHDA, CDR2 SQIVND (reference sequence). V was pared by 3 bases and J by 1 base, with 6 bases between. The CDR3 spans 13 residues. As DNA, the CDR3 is TGTGCCAGTAGTATGATGCGGAACACTGAAGCTTTCTTT. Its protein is CASSMMRNTEAFF.

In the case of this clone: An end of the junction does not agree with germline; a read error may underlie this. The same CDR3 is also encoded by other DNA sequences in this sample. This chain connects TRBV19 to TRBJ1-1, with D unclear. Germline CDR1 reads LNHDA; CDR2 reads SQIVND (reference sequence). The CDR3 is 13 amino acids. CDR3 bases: TGTGCCAGTACTATCGGGTGGAACACCGAAGCTTTCTTT. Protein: CASTIGWNTEAFF.

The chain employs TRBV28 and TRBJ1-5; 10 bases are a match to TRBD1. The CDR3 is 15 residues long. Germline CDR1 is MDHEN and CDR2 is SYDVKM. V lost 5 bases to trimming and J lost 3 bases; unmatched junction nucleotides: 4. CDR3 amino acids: CASSLGQGINQPQHF. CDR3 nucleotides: TGTGCCAGCAGTCTGGGACAGGGGATCAATCAGCCCCAGCATTTT.

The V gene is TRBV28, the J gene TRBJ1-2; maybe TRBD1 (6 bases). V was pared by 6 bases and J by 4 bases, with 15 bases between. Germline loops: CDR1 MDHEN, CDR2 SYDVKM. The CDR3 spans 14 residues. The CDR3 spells CASRSGQLPYGYTF. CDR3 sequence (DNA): TGTGCCAGCAGAAGTGGACAGCTCCCCTATGGCTACACCTTC.

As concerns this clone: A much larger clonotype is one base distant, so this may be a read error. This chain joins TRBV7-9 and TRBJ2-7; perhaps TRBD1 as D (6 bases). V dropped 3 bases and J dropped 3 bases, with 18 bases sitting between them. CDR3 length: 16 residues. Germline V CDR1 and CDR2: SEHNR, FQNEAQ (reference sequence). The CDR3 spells CASSFRDTSLDYEQYF. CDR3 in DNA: TGTGCCAGCAGCTTTCGGGACACCTCGCTCGACTACGAGCAGTACTTC.

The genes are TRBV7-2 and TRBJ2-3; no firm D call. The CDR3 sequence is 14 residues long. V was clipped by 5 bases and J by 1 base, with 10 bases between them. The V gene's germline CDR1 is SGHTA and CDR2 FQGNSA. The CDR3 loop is CASSRQAGTDTQYF. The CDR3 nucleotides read TGTGCCAGCAGCCGGCAGGCTGGCACAGATACGCAGTATTTT.

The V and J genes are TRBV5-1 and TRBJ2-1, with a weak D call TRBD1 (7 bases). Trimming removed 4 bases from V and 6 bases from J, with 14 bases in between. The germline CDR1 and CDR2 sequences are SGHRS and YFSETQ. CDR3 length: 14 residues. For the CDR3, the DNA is TGCGCCAGCAGCCCAGGGGGGACTCTCAATGAGCAGTTCTTC. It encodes CASSPGGTLNEQFF.

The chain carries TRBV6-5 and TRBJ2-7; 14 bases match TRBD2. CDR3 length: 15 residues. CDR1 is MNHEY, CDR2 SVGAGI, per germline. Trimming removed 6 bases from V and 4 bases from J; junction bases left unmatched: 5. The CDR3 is CASRPGLAGVYEQYF. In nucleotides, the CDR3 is TGTGCCAGCAGGCCGGGACTAGCGGGAGTATACGAGCAGTACTTC.

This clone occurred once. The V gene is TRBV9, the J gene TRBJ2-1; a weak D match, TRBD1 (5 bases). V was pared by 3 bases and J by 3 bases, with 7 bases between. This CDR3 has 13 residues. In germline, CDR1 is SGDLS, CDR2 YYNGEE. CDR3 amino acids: CASSEDIYNEQFF. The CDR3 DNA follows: TGTGCCAGCAGCGAGGACATCTACAATGAGCAGTTCTTC.

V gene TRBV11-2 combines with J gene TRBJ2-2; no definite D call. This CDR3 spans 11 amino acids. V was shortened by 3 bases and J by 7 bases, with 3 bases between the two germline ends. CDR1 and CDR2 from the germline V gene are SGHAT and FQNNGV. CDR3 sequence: CASSFHGELFF. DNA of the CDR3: TGTGCCAGCAGCTTCCACGGGGAGCTGTTTTTT.

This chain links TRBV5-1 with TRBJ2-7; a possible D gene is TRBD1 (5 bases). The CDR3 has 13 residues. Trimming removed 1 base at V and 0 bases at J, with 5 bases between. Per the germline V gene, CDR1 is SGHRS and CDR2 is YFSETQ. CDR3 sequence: CASSLQGSYEQYF. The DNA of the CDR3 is TGCGCCAGCAGCTTGCAGGGCTCCTACGAGCAGTACTTC.

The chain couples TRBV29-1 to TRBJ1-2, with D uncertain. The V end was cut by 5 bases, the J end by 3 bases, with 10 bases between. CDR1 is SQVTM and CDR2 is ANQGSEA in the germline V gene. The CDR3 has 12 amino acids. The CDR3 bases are TGCAGCGTTAAACCACCGGACTATGGCTACACCTTC. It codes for CSVKPPDYGYTF.

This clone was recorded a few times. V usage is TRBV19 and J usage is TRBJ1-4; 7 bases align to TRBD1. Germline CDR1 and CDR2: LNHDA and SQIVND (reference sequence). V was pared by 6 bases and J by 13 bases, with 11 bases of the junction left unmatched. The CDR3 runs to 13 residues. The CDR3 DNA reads TGTGCCAGTAGGGGCGGACAGGCGATGGGACTGTTTTTT. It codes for CASRGGQAMGLFF. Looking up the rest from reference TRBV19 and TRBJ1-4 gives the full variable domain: DGGITQSPKYLFRKEGQNVTLSCEQNLNHDAMYWYRQDPGQGLRLIYYSQIVNDFQKGDIAEGYSVSREKKESFPLTVTSAQKNPTAFYLCASRGGQAMGLFFGSGTQLSVL.

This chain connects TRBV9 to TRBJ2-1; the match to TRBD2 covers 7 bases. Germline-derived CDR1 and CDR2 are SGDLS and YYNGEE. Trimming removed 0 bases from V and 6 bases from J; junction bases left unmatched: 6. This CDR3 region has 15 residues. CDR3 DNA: TGTGCCAGCAGCGTAGGAGGACTAGGAGGCAATGAGCAGTTCTTC. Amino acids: CASSVGGLGGNEQFF. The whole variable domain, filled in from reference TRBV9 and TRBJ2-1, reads DSGVTQTPKHLITATGQRVTLRCSPRSGDLSVYWYQQSLDQGLQFLIQYYNGEERAKGNILERFSAQQFPDLHSELNLSSLELGDSALYFCASSVGGLGGNEQFFGPGTRLTVL.

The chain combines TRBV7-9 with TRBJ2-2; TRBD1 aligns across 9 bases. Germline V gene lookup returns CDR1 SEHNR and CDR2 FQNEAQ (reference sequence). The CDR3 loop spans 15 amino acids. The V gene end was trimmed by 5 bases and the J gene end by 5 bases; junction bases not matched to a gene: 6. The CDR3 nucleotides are TGTGCCAGCAGCCTCGGGACAGGGAGTACCGGGGAGCTGTTTTTT. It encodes CASSLGTGSTGELFF.

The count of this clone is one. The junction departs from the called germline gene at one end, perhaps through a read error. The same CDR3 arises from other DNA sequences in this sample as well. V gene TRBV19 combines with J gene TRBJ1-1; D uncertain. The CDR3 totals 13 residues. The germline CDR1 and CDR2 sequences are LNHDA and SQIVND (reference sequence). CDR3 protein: CASTIGWNTEAFF. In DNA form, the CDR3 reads TGTGCCAGTACTATCGGGTGGAACACTGAAGCCTTCTTT.

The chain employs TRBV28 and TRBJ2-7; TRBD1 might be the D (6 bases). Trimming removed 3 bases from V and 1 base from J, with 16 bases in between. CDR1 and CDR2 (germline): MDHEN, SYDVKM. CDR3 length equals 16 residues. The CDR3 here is CASSFPRDTRSYEQYF. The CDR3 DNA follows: TGTGCCAGCAGTTTCCCCCGGGACACACGATCCTACGAGCAGTACTTC.

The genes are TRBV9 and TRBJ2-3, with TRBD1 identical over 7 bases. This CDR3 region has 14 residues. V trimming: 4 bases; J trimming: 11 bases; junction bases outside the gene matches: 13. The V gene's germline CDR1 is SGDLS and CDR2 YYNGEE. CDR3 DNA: TGTGCCAGCAGCCCCGCAGATCTAGGGGGCATGCAGTATTTT. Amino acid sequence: CASSPADLGGMQYF.

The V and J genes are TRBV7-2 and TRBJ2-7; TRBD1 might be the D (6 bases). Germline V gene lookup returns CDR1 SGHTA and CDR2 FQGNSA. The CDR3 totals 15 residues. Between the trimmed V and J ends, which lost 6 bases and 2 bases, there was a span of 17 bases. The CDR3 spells CASSSTGGTTYEQYF. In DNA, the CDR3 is TGTGCCAGCAGTTCGACAGGCGGAACGACCTACGAGCAGTACTTC.

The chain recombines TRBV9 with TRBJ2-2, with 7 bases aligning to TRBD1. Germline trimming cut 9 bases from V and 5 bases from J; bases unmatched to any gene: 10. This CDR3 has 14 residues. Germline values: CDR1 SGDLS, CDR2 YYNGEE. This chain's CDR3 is CATNRGEGTGELFF. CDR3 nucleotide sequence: TGTGCCACTAACAGGGGAGAGGGGACCGGGGAGCTGTTTTTT.

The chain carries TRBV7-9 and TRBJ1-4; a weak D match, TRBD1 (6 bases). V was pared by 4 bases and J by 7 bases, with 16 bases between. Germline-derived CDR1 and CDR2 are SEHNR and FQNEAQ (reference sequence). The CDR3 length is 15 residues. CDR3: CASSSDFNRAEKLFF. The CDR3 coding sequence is TGTGCCAGCAGCTCCGACTTTAACAGGGCTGAAAAACTGTTTTTT.